This entry concerns a single TCR beta chain. In germline, CDR1 is SQVTM, CDR2 ANQGSEA. The CDR3 covers 16 residues. The V gene lost 6 bases and the J gene lost 2 bases, with 20 bases spanning the gap. The record originates from a study of cytomegalovirus exposure and HLA in healthy donors. PCR employed 60 Vbeta and 13 Jbeta primers. Profiling relied on immunoSEQ multiplex PCR, and the TCRdb table lists in-frame clones only, not all of them. The table gives about 190,000 clones; the top ten clones make up approximately 6.4% of it. The genes are TRBV29-1 and TRBJ1-5; no clear D gene. The origin of this receptor is a man aged 25 to 40 in good health and CMV-seronegative. Sequencing was carried out using PBMCs. The chain's CDR3 is CSVASIGGGGNQPQHF. The DNA for the CDR3 is TGCAGCGTCGCCTCCATAGGCGGTGGCGGCAATCAGCCCCAGCATTTT.